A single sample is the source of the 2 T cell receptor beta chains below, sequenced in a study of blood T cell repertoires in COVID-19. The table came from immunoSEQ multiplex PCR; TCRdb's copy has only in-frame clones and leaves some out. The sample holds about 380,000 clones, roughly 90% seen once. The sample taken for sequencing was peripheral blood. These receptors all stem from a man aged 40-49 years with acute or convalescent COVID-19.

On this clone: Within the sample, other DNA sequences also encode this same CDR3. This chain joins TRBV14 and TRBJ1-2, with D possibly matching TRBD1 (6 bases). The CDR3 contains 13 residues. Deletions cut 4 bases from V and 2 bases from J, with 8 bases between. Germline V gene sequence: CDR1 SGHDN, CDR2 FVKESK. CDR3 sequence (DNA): TGTGCCAGCAGCCGCGGACAGAACTATGGCTACACCTTC. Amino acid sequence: CASSRGQNYGYTF. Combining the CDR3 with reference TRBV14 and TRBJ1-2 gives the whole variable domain EAGVTQFPSHSVIEKGQTVTLRCDPISGHDNLYWYRRVMGKEIKFLLHFVKESKQDESGMPNNRFLAERTGGTYSTLKVQPAELEDSGVYFCASSRGQNYGYTFGSGTRLTVV.

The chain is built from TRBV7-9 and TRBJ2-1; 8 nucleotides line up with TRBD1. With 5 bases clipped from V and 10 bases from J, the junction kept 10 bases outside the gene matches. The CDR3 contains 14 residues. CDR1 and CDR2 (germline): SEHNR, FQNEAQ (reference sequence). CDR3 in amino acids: CASSPGQGPWEQFF. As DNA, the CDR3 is TGTGCCAGCAGCCCCGGACAGGGTCCATGGGAGCAGTTCTTC.